Shown below are 25 T cell receptor beta chains from a single sample sequenced in a study of cytomegalovirus exposure and HLA in healthy donors. Clones were read by immunoSEQ multiplex PCR, and TCRdb kept only the in-frame ones, dropping some. The table records fewer than 90,000 clones, 84% of them present only once. Input material: PBMCs. These receptors all come from a woman younger than 30 in good health and CMV-seropositive.

CDR3 sequence: CASSRPETGGWTEAFF. The CDR3 DNA sequence: TGCGCCAGCAGCCGGCCCGAGACAGGGGGATGGACTGAAGCTTTCTTT. V usage is TRBV4-1 and J usage is TRBJ1-1; 9 nucleotides align to TRBD1. Per germline, CDR1 MGHRA and CDR2 YSYEKL. CDR3 length equals 16 residues. Trimming removed 4 bases from V and 5 bases from J; junction bases left unmatched: 11.

The chain links TRBV5-3 to TRBJ2-1, with 7 bases matching TRBD2. TRBV5-3 is marked as an open reading frame, function uncertain. V was clipped by 6 bases and J by 1 base; unmatched bases: 7. The CDR3 contains 15 residues. CDR3 sequence: CARMGGVNSYNEQFF. The CDR3, as DNA: TGTGCCAGAATGGGAGGGGTCAATTCCTACAATGAGCAGTTCTTC.

The rearrangement joins TRBV4-1 to TRBJ2-3; D unresolved. Germline V gene data show CDR1 as MGHRA and CDR2 as YSYEKL. V was pared by 0 bases and J by 7 bases, with 5 bases between. CDR3 length: 12 amino acids. CDR3 sequence reads: CASSQDSHTQYF. CDR3 nucleotides: TGCGCCAGCAGCCAAGACTCTCATACGCAGTATTTT.

This clone was recorded a few times. The CDR3, as DNA: TGTGCCAGCAGTCTAGGACAGGGCCATCAGCCCCAGCATTTT. Its translation is CASSLGQGHQPQHF. The V call is TRBV6-5, the J call TRBJ1-5; 8 bases are a match to TRBD1. Germline loops: CDR1 MNHEY, CDR2 SVGAGI. Trimming removed 5 bases from V and 5 bases from J; junction bases left unmatched: 5. The CDR3 has 14 residues.

This chain links TRBV4-1 with TRBJ1-2; no reliable D call. CDR1 and CDR2 (germline): MGHRA, YSYEKL. There are 14 residues in the CDR3. V was pared by 4 bases and J by 4 bases, with 13 bases between. The CDR3 here is CASSPGEGGYGYTF. DNA for the CDR3: TGCGCCAGCAGCCCCGGCGAGGGAGGCTATGGCTACACCTTC.

The V call is TRBV6-1, the J call TRBJ2-5; TRBD2 aligns across 7 bases. Germline V CDR1 and CDR2: MNHNS, SASEGT. V lost 3 bases to trimming and J lost 7 bases; unmatched junction nucleotides: 14. The CDR3 runs to 16 residues. CDR3 amino acids: CASSEQPNSGAGTQYF. DNA of the CDR3: TGTGCCAGCAGTGAGCAACCAAACAGCGGGGCGGGGACCCAGTACTTC.

This rearrangement joins TRBV28 to TRBJ2-2; 7 nucleotides match TRBD1. CDR3 length equals 16 residues. CDR1 MDHEN and CDR2 SYDVKM come from the germline V gene. V was clipped by 10 bases and J by 6 bases; unmatched bases: 17. The CDR3 coding sequence is TGTGCCACTTCGACAGGGATAGGGGGAAAACCCGGGGAGCTGTTTTTT. It encodes CATSTGIGGKPGELFF.

This chain links TRBV4-1 with TRBJ1-4; D is uncertain. The CDR3 is 15 residues long. Germline CDR1 is MGHRA and CDR2 is YSYEKL. With 0 bases removed from V and 8 bases from J, the gap between germline ends came to 13 bases. The CDR3 is CASSQEGPGGEKLFF. CDR3 nucleotide sequence: TGCGCCAGCAGCCAAGAAGGGCCTGGAGGAGAAAAACTGTTTTTT.

The genes are TRBV27 and TRBJ1-5; 8 bases agree with TRBD1. This CDR3 comprises 14 residues. V trimming: 4 bases; J trimming: 5 bases; junction bases outside the gene matches: 4. The germline gives CDR1 MNHEY, CDR2 SMNVEV (reference sequence). CDR3 protein: CASSSTGAHQPQHF. CDR3 coding DNA: TGTGCCAGCAGTTCGACAGGGGCCCATCAGCCCCAGCATTTT.

The genes are TRBV5-1 and TRBJ1-1; D ambiguous. CDR1 and CDR2 from the germline V gene are SGHRS and YFSETQ. This CDR3 spans 14 amino acids. The V and J ends lost 3 bases and 2 bases respectively, with 11 bases between them. CDR3 region: CASSSDGYNTEAFF. CDR3 in DNA: TGCGCCAGCAGCTCTGACGGGTACAACACTGAAGCTTTCTTT.

CDR3 region: CASSIWTGEAGELFF. The CDR3 region has the DNA TGTGCCAGTAGTATCTGGACAGGGGAGGCCGGGGAGCTGTTTTTT. This rearrangement joins TRBV19 to TRBJ2-2; 9 nucleotides agree with TRBD1. Germline values: CDR1 LNHDA, CDR2 SQIVND (reference sequence). V shed 3 bases and J 6 bases; nucleotides not matched to a gene: 5. The CDR3 length is 15 residues.

The chain links TRBV7-9 to TRBJ1-2; unclear D gene. This CDR3 is built from 15 residues. Trimming removed 5 bases from V and 8 bases from J, with 21 bases in between. CDR1 and CDR2 from the germline V gene are SEHNR and FQNEAQ (reference sequence). CDR3 nucleotide sequence: TGTGCCAGCAGCCCGTGGAAGAGGGCCTCGGGGGGCTACACCTTC. It specifies CASSPWKRASGGYTF.

The rearrangement joins TRBV6-1 to TRBJ1-3; weak D call: TRBD1 (5 bases). CDR3 length equals 16 residues. CDR1 is MNHNS and CDR2 is SASEGT in the germline V gene. Trimming took off 2 bases at V and 3 bases at J, with 14 bases between the two ends. The CDR3 DNA reads as TGTGCCAGCAGTGAACTAAACCCAGGGCATGGAAACACCATATATTTT. This sequence encodes CASSELNPGHGNTIYF.

This chain links TRBV20-1 with TRBJ1-6; D is uncertain. The ends were cut back, 3 bases at V and 14 bases at J, with 11 bases in the middle. Germline CDR1 reads DFQATT; CDR2 reads SNEGSKA (reference sequence). The length of the CDR3 is 11 residues. The CDR3 nucleotides read TGCAGTGCTAGGGTTCCCGGGACCCTCCACTTT. Its translation: CSARVPGTLHF.

CDR3: CASSWTGFHGELFF. Here the CDR3 DNA reads TGTGCCAGCAGTTGGACAGGATTTCACGGGGAGCTGTTTTTT. The V call is TRBV27, the J call TRBJ2-2, with 7 bases matching TRBD1. Germline CDR1 reads MNHEY; CDR2 reads SMNVEV (reference sequence). This CDR3 is 14 amino acids long. J lost 7 bases, V lost 4 bases, and 6 bases had no gene match.

CDR3 sequence reads: CASSLGTGGVGYTF. CDR3 sequence (DNA): TGTGCCAGCAGCTTAGGGACAGGGGGCGTTGGCTACACCTTC. The chain is built from TRBV7-8 and TRBJ1-2; 11 nucleotides line up with TRBD1. The ends lost 1 base at V and 7 bases at J; junction bases unmatched: 2. CDR1 and CDR2 (germline): SGHVS, FQNEAQ. The CDR3 has 14 amino acids.

The chain is built from TRBV7-9 and TRBJ2-3; possible D gene TRBD1, 6 bases. There are 17 residues in the CDR3. The germline V gene has CDR1 SEHNR and CDR2 FQNEAQ (reference sequence). The V and J ends lost 2 bases and 1 base respectively, with 16 bases between them. The CDR3 DNA sequence: TGTGCCAGCAGCTTACCGCCTGGGGGCAGGGGCACAGATACGCAGTATTTT. This gives the protein CASSLPPGGRGTDTQYF.

The chain has TRBV5-1 and TRBJ1-6; D may be TRBD1 (5 bases). Germline V gene data show CDR1 as SGHRS and CDR2 as YFSETQ. CDR3 size: 16 residues. V was clipped by 0 bases and J by 7 bases, with 14 bases between them. This chain's CDR3 is CASSLAWDWGNSPLHF. The CDR3 nucleotides are TGCGCCAGCAGCTTGGCCTGGGACTGGGGGAATTCACCCCTCCACTTT.

The rearrangement joins TRBV7-6 to TRBJ1-6; 8 bases are shared with TRBD1. Germline lookup yields CDR1 SGHVS and CDR2 FNYEAQ. Trimming removed 1 base from V and 7 bases from J; junction bases left unmatched: 3. This CDR3 spans 15 amino acids. The CDR3 coding sequence is TGTGCCAGCAGCTTAGTGACAGGGGCGAATTCACCCCTCCACTTT. This sequence encodes CASSLVTGANSPLHF. The entire variable domain, with the rest obtained from reference TRBV7-6 and TRBJ1-6, is as follows: GAGVSQSPRYKVTKRGQDVALRCDPISGHVSLYWYRQALGQGPEFLTYFNYEAQQDKSGLPNDRFSAERPEGSISTLTIQRTEQRDSAMYRCASSLVTGANSPLHFGNGTRLTVT.

The V call is TRBV5-1, the J call TRBJ1-2, with D maybe TRBD1 (5 bases). V lost 3 bases and J lost 4, with 16 bases in between. This CDR3 has 15 residues. Germline assignment: CDR1 SGHRS and CDR2 YFSETQ. CDR3 sequence reads: CASSYLGATTYGYTF. DNA of the CDR3: TGCGCCAGCAGCTACTTAGGGGCCACGACCTATGGCTACACCTTC.

This rearrangement joins TRBV27 to TRBJ1-5; 7 bases line up with TRBD1. Germline lookup yields CDR1 MNHEY and CDR2 SMNVEV (reference sequence). J was trimmed by 2 bases and V by 2 bases; bases with no gene match: 3. The CDR3 covers 15 residues. CDR3 amino acids: CASSLEGAGNQPQHF. The CDR3 region has the DNA TGTGCCAGCAGTTTAGAGGGGGCAGGCAATCAGCCCCAGCATTTT.

The rearrangement uses TRBV28 and TRBJ1-2, with D uncertain. The CDR3 is made up of 14 amino acids. Germline-derived CDR1 and CDR2 are MDHEN and SYDVKM. Trimming removed 1 base at V and 5 bases at J, with 11 bases between. The CDR3 spells CASSLSPGIYGYTF. The DNA of the CDR3 is TGTGCCAGCAGTTTATCCCCAGGCATTTATGGCTACACCTTC.

This clone showed up just once. The V and J genes are TRBV2 and TRBJ2-5; 8 nucleotides match TRBD2. This CDR3 contains 12 residues. CDR1 is SNHLY, CDR2 FYNNEI, per germline. V gave up 8 bases and J gave up 5 bases; unmatched junction bases: 4. CDR3: CASCRGGETQYF. The CDR3, as DNA: TGTGCCAGCTGTCGGGGGGGGGAGACCCAGTACTTC.

The J gene is TRBJ1-1, the V gene TRBV2; TRBD1 aligns across 7 bases. J gave up 5 bases and V 2 bases, and 2 bases lay outside the gene matches. The CDR3 covers 13 residues. Germline V gives CDR1 SNHLY, CDR2 FYNNEI. This chain's CDR3 is CASSEQGETEAFF. The CDR3 DNA reads as TGTGCCAGCAGTGAACAGGGGGAGACTGAAGCTTTCTTT.

In DNA, the CDR3 is TGCAGCGTTGCTACCGGGACATGGGGGGAAAAACTGTTTTTT. This translates into CSVATGTWGEKLFF. The chain employs TRBV29-1 and TRBJ1-4; TRBD1 might be the D (6 bases). The germline V gene has CDR1 SQVTM and CDR2 ANQGSEA. The germline V and J ends were trimmed by 4 bases and 8 bases, with 17 bases remaining between them. The CDR3 extends over 14 amino acids. The whole variable domain, filled in from reference TRBV29-1 and TRBJ1-4, reads SAVISQKPSRDICQRGTSLTIQCQVDSQVTMMFWYRQQPGQSLTLIATANQGSEATYESGFVIDKFPISRPNLTFSTLTVSNMSPEDSSIYLCSVATGTWGEKLFFGSGTQLSVL.